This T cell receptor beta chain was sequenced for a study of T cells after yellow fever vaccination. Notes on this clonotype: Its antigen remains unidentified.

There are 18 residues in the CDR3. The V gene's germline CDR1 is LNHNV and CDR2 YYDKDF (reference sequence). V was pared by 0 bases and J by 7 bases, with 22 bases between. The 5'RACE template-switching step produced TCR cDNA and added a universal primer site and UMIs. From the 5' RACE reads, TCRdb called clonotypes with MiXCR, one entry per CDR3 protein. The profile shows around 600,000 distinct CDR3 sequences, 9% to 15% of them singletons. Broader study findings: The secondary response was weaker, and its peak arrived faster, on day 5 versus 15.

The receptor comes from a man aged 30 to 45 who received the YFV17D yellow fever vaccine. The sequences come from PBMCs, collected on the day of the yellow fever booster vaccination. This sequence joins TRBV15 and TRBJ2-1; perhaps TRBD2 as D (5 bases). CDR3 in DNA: TGTGCCACCAGCAGAGACCCCAGGACTTGGGGAGTTCCGAATGAGCAGTTCTTC. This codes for CATSRDPRTWGVPNEQFF.